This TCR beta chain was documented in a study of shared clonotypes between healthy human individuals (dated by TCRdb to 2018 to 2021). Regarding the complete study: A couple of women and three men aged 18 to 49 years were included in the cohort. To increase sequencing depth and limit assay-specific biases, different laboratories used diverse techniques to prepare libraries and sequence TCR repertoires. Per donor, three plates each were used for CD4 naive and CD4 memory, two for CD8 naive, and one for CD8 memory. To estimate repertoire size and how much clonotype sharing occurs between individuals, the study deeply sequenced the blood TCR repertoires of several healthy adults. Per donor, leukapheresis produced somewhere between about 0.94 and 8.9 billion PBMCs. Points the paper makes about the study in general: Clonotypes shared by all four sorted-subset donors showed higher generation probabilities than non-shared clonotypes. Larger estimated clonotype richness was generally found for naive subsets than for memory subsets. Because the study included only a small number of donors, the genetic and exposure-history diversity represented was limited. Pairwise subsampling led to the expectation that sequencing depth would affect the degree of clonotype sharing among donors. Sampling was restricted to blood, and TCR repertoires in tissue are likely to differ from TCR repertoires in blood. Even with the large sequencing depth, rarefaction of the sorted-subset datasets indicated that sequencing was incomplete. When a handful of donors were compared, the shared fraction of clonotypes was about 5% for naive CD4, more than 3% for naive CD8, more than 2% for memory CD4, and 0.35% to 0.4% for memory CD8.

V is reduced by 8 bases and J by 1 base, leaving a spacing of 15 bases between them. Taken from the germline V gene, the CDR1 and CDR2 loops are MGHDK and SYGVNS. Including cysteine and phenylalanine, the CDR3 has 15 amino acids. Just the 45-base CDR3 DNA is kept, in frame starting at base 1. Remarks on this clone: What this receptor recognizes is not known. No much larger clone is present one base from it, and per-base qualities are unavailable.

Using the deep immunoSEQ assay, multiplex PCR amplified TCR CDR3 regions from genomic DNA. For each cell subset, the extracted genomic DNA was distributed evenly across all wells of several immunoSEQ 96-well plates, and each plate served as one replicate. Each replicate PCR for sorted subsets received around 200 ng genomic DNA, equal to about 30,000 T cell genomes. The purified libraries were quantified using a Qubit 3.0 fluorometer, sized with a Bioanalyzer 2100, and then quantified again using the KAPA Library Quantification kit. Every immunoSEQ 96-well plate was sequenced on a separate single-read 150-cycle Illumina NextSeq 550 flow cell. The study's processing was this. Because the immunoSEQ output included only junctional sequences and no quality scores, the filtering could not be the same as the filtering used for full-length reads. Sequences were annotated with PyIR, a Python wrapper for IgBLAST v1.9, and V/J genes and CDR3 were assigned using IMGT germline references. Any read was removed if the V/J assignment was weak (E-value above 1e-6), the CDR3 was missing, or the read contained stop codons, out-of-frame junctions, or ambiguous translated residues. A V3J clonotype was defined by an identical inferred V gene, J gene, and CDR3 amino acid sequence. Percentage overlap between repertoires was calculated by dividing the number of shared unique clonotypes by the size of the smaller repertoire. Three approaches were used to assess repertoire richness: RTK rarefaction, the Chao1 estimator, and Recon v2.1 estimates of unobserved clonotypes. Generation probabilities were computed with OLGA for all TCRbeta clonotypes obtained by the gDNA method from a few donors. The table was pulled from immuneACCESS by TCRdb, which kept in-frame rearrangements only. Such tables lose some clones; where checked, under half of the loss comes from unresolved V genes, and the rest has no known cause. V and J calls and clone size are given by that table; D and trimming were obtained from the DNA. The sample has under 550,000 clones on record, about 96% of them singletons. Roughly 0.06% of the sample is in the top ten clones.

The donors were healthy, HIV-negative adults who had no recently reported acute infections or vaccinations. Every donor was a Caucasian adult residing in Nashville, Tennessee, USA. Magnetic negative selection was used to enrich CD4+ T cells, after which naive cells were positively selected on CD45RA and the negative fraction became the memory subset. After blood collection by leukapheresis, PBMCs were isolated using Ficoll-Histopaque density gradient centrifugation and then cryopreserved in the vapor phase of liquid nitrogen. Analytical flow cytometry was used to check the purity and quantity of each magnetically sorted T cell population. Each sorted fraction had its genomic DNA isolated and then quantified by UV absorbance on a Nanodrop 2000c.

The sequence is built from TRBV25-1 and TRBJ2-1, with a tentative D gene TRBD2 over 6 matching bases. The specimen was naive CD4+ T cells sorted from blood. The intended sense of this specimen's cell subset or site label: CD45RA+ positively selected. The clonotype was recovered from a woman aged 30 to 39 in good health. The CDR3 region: CASEERVHSYNEQFF. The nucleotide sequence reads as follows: TGTGCCAGCGAGGAGCGGGTCCATTCCTACAATGAGCAGTTCTTC.